This T cell receptor (beta chain) appears in the sequencing data of a study of blood T cell repertoires in COVID-19. The wider study: Some COVID-19 samples were acute and others convalescent; all came from the United States, Italy and Spain. PBMCs, B-cell-depleted T cells, or T cells provided the cDNA or gDNA that made up the material.

Source study methods: Cell counts per sample came from amplifying reference gene primers. Sequencing used immunoSEQ multiplex PCR; TCRdb keeps in-frame clones, though not all of them. V and J calls and clone size come straight from that table; D and trimming were deduced from the DNA. The profile shows around 140,000 clones, approximately 84% of them singletons. Germline V gene data show CDR1 as LGHNA and CDR2 as YSLEER. The CDR3 is 21 amino acids. The ends lost 3 bases at V and 0 bases at J; junction bases unmatched: 17. This receptor was taken from a human donor with acute or convalescent COVID-19. The donor label of this sample is uncertain. The sequenced material came from peripheral blood. This rearrangement joins TRBV4-3 to TRBJ2-6; the match to TRBD1 covers 7 bases. CDR3 sequence: CASSHERYLGQENSGANVLTF. Written as DNA, the CDR3 is TGCGCCAGCAGCCACGAACGCTACCTCGGACAGGAGAACTCTGGGGCCAACGTCCTGACTTTC.